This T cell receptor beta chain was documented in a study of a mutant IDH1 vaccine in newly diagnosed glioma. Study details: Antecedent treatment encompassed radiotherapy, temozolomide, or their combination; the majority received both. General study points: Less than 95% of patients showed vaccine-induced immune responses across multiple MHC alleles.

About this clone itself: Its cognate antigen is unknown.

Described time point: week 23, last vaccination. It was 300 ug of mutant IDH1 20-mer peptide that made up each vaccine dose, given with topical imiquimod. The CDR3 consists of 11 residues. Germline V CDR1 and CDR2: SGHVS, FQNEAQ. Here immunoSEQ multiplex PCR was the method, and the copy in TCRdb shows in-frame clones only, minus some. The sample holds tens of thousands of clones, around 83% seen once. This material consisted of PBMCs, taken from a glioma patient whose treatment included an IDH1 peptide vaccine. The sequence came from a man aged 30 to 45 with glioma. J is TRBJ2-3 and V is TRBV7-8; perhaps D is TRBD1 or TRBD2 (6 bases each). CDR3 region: CACRGGDTQYF. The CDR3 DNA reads TGTGCATGCAGGGGAGGAGATACGCAGTATTTT. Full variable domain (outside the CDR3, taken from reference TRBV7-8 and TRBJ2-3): GAGVSQSPRYKVAKRGQDVALRCDPISGHVSLFWYQQALGQGPEFLTYFQNEAQLDKSGLPSDRFFAERPEGSVSTLKIQRTQQEDSAVYLCACRGGDTQYFGPGTRLTVL.